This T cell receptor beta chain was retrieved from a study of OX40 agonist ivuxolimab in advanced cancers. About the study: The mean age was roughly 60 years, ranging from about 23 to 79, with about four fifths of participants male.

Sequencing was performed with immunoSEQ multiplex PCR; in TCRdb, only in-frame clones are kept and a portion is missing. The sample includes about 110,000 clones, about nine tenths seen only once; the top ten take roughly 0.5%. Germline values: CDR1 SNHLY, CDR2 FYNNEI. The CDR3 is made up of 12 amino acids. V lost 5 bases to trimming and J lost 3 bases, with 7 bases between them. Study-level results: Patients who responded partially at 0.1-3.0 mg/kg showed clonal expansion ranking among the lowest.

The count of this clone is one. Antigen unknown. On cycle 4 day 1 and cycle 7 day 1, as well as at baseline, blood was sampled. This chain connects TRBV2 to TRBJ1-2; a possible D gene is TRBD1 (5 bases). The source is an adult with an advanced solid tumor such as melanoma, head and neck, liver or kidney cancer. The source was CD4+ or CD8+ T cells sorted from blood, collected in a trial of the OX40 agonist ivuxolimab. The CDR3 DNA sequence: TGTGCCAGCAGTCAAGGGGACTATGGCTACACCTTC. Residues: CASSQGDYGYTF. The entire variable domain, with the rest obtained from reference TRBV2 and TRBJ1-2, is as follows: EPEVTQTPSHQVTQMGQEVILRCVPISNHLYFYWYRQILGQKVEFLVSFYNNEISEKSEIFDDQFSVERPDGSNFTLKIRSTKLEDSAMYFCASSQGDYGYTFGSGTRLTVV.